These 22 T cell receptor beta chains came from one sample sequenced in a study of blood T cell repertoires in COVID-19. Profiling relied on immunoSEQ multiplex PCR, and the TCRdb table lists in-frame clones only, not all of them. This sample has some 270,000 clones, with about nine tenths found just once. The source material was PBMCs or T cells enriched from blood (not recorded which). Receptors originate from a woman aged 25 to 39 with acute COVID-19.

The chain recombines TRBV12-3 or TRBV12-4 with TRBJ1-2; D uncertain. The CDR3 extends over 13 amino acids. V lost 0 bases, J lost 4 bases, and 6 bases lay in between. CDR3 DNA sequence: TGTGCCAGCAGTTTAGCGGACTCCTATGGCTACACCTTC. Protein sequence: CASSLADSYGYTF.

This rearrangement joins TRBV11-3 to TRBJ1-4; TRBD1 is a possible D gene (5 bases). Germline assignment: CDR1 SGHNT and CDR2 YENEEA. This CDR3 has 14 amino acids. The V gene lost 5 bases and the J gene lost 6 bases, with 13 bases spanning the gap. Written as DNA, the CDR3 is TGTGCCAGCAGCCGAGTCAGGGCTGATGAAAAACTGTTTTTT. Its protein product is CASSRVRADEKLFF.

The CDR3 here is CASRGTEPYNEQFF. Written as DNA, the CDR3 is TGTGCCAGCAGAGGGACAGAACCTTACAATGAGCAGTTCTTC. The rearrangement joins TRBV28 to TRBJ2-1, with 7 bases matching TRBD1. Germline V gene lookup returns CDR1 MDHEN and CDR2 SYDVKM. Trimming at V came to 6 bases and at J to 4 bases, leaving 6 bases not matched to a gene. The CDR3 runs to 14 residues.

V is TRBV30 and J is TRBJ2-1; 9 nucleotides agree with TRBD2. V dropped 0 bases and J dropped 0; count of bases not matched to a gene: 0. Germline V gene data show CDR1 as GTSNPN and CDR2 as SVGIG (reference sequence). The CDR3 spans 15 residues. The DNA of the CDR3 is TGTGCCTGGAGTGTACTAGCGGGCTCCTACAATGAGCAGTTCTTC. As protein: CAWSVLAGSYNEQFF.

The V call is TRBV2, the J call TRBJ1-4; a weak D match, TRBD1 (6 bases). Germline CDR1 is SNHLY and CDR2 is FYNNEI. The CDR3 loop spans 14 amino acids. V lost 6 bases and J 7 bases, leaving 15 bases between the germline ends. The CDR3 coding sequence is TGTGCCAGCAGGGGGGCCGCCACCAGTGAAAAACTGTTTTTT. Translating gives CASRGAATSEKLFF.

The genes are TRBV30 and TRBJ2-2; maybe TRBD1 (6 bases). Germline V lookup: CDR1 GTSNPN, CDR2 SVGIG (reference sequence). Trimming took 3 bases from V and 6 from J, leaving 14 bases between them. The CDR3 has 14 amino acids. The CDR3 DNA is TGTGCCTGGAGGCTTAACAGGGAGTCCGGGGAGCTGTTTTTT. Its protein is CAWRLNRESGELFF. The variable domain in full, with the rest retrieved from reference TRBV30 and TRBJ2-2, is SQTIHQWPATLVQPVGSPLSLECTVEGTSNPNLYWYRQAAGRGLQLLFYSVGIGQISSEVPQNLSASRPQDRQFILSSKKLLLSDSGFYLCAWRLNRESGELFFGEGSRLTVL.

The V gene is TRBV5-4, the J gene TRBJ1-1; the D gene is possibly TRBD1 (6 bases). V lost 2 bases, J lost 7 bases, and 24 bases lay in between. Germline CDR1 reads SGHNT; CDR2 reads YYREEE (reference sequence). CDR3 length: 17 residues. The CDR3 sequence is CASSFLRVTGGRDEAFF. The CDR3 bases are TGTGCCAGCAGCTTCCTGCGAGTGACAGGCGGGCGTGATGAAGCTTTCTTT. The whole variable domain, filled in from reference TRBV5-4 and TRBJ1-1, reads ETGVTQSPTHLIKTRGQQVTLRCSSQSGHNTVSWYQQALGQGPQFIFQYYREEENGRGNFPPRFSGLQFPNYSSELNVNALELDDSALYLCASSFLRVTGGRDEAFFGQGTRLTVV.

CDR3: CAISGRDSNQPQHF. CDR3 nucleotide sequence: TGTGCCATCAGTGGGCGGGACAGCAATCAGCCCCAGCATTTT. The V and J genes are TRBV10-3 and TRBJ1-5; weak D call: TRBD1 (5 bases). V lost 4 bases, J lost 1 base, and 8 bases lay in between. Germline V gives CDR1 ENHRY, CDR2 SYGVKD. CDR3 length equals 14 residues.

The V call is TRBV2, the J call TRBJ1-3; tentatively, D is TRBD1 (5 bases). The CDR3 contains 14 residues. V was trimmed by 6 bases and J by 3 bases, leaving 12 bases between them. Looked up from germline, CDR1 is SNHLY and CDR2 is FYNNEI. The CDR3 DNA is TGTGCCAGCAGGGGAACGGGACTTGGAAACACCATATATTTT. Encoded protein: CASRGTGLGNTIYF.

The J gene is TRBJ2-1, the V gene TRBV6-5, with D perhaps matching TRBD1 (5 bases). Between the trimmed V and J ends, which lost 7 bases and 9 bases, there was a span of 7 bases. The germline gives CDR1 MNHEY, CDR2 SVGAGI. The CDR3 length is 10 residues. CDR3 amino acids: CASIGAEQFF. The CDR3 coding sequence is TGTGCCAGCATAGGGGCTGAGCAGTTCTTC.

The V and J genes are TRBV14 and TRBJ2-1; no firm D call. There are 15 residues in the CDR3. V was pared by 4 bases and J by 0 bases, with 10 bases between. Germline V gene data show CDR1 as SGHDN and CDR2 as FVKESK. As DNA, the CDR3 is TGTGCCAGCAGCCTCATAGAGGTCTCCTACAATGAGCAGTTCTTC. The encoded protein is CASSLIEVSYNEQFF.

The gene calls are TRBV4-2 and TRBJ2-1; 10 nucleotides align to TRBD1. Germline CDR1 LGHNA, CDR2 YNFKEQ. V shed 4 bases and J 7 bases; nucleotides not matched to a gene: 4. The CDR3 spans 14 residues. For the CDR3, the DNA is TGTGCCAGCAGCCTGGGACAGGGGTTTAATGAGCAGTTCTTC. Protein sequence: CASSLGQGFNEQFF.

J is TRBJ1-6 and V is TRBV5-4; 8 bases match TRBD1. From germline, CDR1 is SGHNT and CDR2 YYREEE (reference sequence). With 3 bases clipped from V and 7 bases from J, the junction kept 9 bases outside the gene matches. The CDR3 length is 16 residues. The CDR3 is CASSSPLGTGNSPLHF. CDR3 bases: TGTGCCAGCAGCTCGCCTCTTGGGACAGGCAATTCACCCCTCCACTTT.

This chain joins TRBV13 and TRBJ1-1, with D uncertain. The CDR3 spans 12 residues. Trimming removed 0 bases from V and 6 bases from J, with 5 bases in between. The germline V gene has CDR1 PRHDT and CDR2 FYEKMQ (reference sequence). DNA of the CDR3: TGTGCCAGCAGCTTAGGACACCCTGAAGCTTTCTTT. Translation gives CASSLGHPEAFF.

This chain joins TRBV2 and TRBJ1-6, with 8 bases aligning to TRBD1. CDR3 length equals 15 residues. Germline CDR1 reads SNHLY; CDR2 reads FYNNEI. V lost 6 bases and J lost 5; bases outside the gene matches: 6. The CDR3 DNA reads TGTGCCAGCAGCTTTAACAGGGGGGATAATTCACCCCTCCACTTT. It yields the protein CASSFNRGDNSPLHF.

The chain couples TRBV12-2 to TRBJ2-3; TRBD2 is the table's D call, not checked against the DNA. TRBV12-2 corresponds to a pseudogene. This CDR3 is built from 18 residues. CDR3 in DNA: TGTGCAAGTCGCCCCGGGACTAGCGGGAACGCAATCACAGATACGCAGTATTTT. Encoded protein: CASRPGTSGNAITDTQYF.

The chain employs TRBV27 and TRBJ2-2; D is possibly TRBD2 (5 bases). CDR3 length equals 15 residues. CDR1 is MNHEY and CDR2 is SMNVEV in the germline V gene (reference sequence). Trimming took off 7 bases at V and 2 bases at J, with 14 bases between the two ends. The CDR3 region has the DNA TGTGCCAGCACCCGGGATTTGGGAAACACCGGGGAGCTGTTTTTT. Protein: CASTRDLGNTGELFF.

The rearrangement links TRBV28 to TRBJ1-1; 12 nucleotides align to TRBD1. The CDR3 extends over 16 amino acids. The ends lost 3 bases at V and 5 bases at J; junction bases unmatched: 7. The germline gives CDR1 MDHEN, CDR2 SYDVKM. CDR3 DNA sequence: TGTGCCAGCAGTTTTCGGGACAGGGGGCGCGGGACTGAAGCTTTCTTT. Translation gives CASSFRDRGRGTEAFF.

The rearrangement uses TRBV5-8 and TRBJ1-1; D is unresolved. From germline, CDR1 is SGHTS and CDR2 YDEGEE. Trimming pared 4 bases from V and 8 bases from J, leaving 12 bases between. This CDR3 is built from 12 residues. The CDR3 loop reads CASSAPRVEAFF. The CDR3 DNA reads TGTGCCAGCAGCGCTCCCCGGGTGGAAGCTTTCTTT.

This chain uses TRBV21-1 with TRBJ2-7; whether TRBD1, the table's D call, matches the DNA was not checked. TRBV21-1 is marked as a pseudogene. The length of the CDR3 is 14 residues. CDR3 nucleotide sequence: TGTGCCAACCGGGGACAGCACGATTCCTACGAGCAGTACTTC. It specifies CANRGQHDSYEQYF.

The rearrangement uses TRBV7-9 and TRBJ2-3; 10 bases align to TRBD1. Trimming at V came to 1 base and at J to 3 bases, leaving 7 bases not matched to a gene. The germline V gene encodes CDR1 SEHNR and CDR2 FQNEAQ (reference sequence). CDR3 size: 17 residues. The CDR3 protein is CASSLGLGTGVTDTQYF. CDR3 sequence (DNA): TGTGCCAGCAGCTTAGGTCTAGGGACAGGGGTTACAGATACGCAGTATTTT.

In its sample, this clone was seen a few times. The V gene is TRBV19, the J gene TRBJ1-3, with TRBD1 matching 7 bases. Germline lookup yields CDR1 LNHDA and CDR2 SQIVND (reference sequence). V lost 4 bases and J lost 0; bases outside the gene matches: 6. This CDR3 region has 16 residues. DNA for the CDR3: TGTGCCAGTAGTACGCAAGGGGGCAGCTCTGGAAACACCATATATTTT. Protein sequence: CASSTQGGSSGNTIYF.